The clone carrying this T cell receptor beta chain came up once. CDR1 and CDR2 (germline): LGHNA, YSLEER. Trimming removed 0 bases from V and 7 bases from J, with 21 bases in between. The CDR3 has 17 amino acids. The sample originates from a study of blood T cell repertoires in COVID-19. Study summary: Some COVID-19 samples were acute and others convalescent; all came from the United States, Italy and Spain. In each case, the material was cDNA or gDNA derived from T cells, B-cell-depleted T cells, or PBMCs.

Measured with immunoSEQ multiplex PCR; TCRdb has only the in-frame clones, and not every one. The repertoire consists of some 66,000 clones, with about 80% occurring once and the leading ten covering more than 6.5%. Sequences were obtained from peripheral blood. The source is a man aged 55 to 70 with acute or convalescent COVID-19. The genes are TRBV4-3 and TRBJ2-5; D perhaps matches TRBD2 (7 bases). The CDR3 spells CASSQDPEGGVVATQYF. The CDR3 nucleotides are TGCGCCAGCAGCCAAGATCCTGAAGGGGGGGTTGTAGCGACCCAGTACTTC.